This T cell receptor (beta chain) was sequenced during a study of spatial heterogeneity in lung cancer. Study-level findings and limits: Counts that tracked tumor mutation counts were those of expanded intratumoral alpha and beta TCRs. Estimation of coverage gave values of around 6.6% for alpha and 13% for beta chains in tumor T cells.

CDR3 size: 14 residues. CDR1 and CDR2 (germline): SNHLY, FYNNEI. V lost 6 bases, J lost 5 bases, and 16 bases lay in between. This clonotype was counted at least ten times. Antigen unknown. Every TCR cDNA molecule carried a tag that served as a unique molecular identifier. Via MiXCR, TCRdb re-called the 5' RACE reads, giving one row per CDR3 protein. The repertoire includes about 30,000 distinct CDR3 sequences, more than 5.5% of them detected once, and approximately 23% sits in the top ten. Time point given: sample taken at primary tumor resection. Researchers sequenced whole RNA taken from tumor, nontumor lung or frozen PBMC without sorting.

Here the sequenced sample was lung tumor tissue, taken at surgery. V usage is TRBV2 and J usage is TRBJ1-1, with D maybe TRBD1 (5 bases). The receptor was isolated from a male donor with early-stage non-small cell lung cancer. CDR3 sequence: CASRGVGVWTEAFF. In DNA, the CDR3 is TGTGCCAGCAGGGGGGTTGGAGTATGGACTGAAGCTTTCTTT. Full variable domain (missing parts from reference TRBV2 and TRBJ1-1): EPEVTQTPSHQVTQMGQEVILRCVPISNHLYFYWYRQILGQKVEFLVSFYNNEISEKSEIFDDQFSVERPDGSNFTLKIRSTKLEDSAMYFCASRGVGVWTEAFFGQGTRLTVV.